This entry lists 17 T cell receptor beta chains sequenced from one sample in a study of neurological immune-mediated disorders. TCRdb reprocessed the 5' RACE reads with MiXCR, giving one entry per CDR3 protein. The table includes tens of thousands of distinct CDR3 sequences, 5% to 6% detected once. Time point specified: longitudinal time-point 2. Input material: PBMCs. The origin of the receptors is an older woman with multiple sclerosis.

This clonotype was detected ten times or more. The chain employs TRBV5-5 and TRBJ1-4, with 7 positions matching TRBD1. V lost 4 bases and J lost 7; bases outside the gene matches: 10. The germline gives CDR1 SGHKS, CDR2 YYEKEE (reference sequence). This CDR3 is built from 15 residues. The CDR3 region has the DNA TGTGCCAGCAGCCTGTCGTCCTCAGGGGGTGAAAAACTGTTTTTT. It encodes CASSLSSSGGEKLFF.

The table lists this clonotype with many counts. V and J are TRBV4-1 and TRBJ2-6; weak D call: TRBD1 (5 bases). The germline gives CDR1 MGHRA, CDR2 YSYEKL. The CDR3 extends over 16 amino acids. Deletions cut 5 bases from V and 5 bases from J, with 16 bases between. DNA of the CDR3: TGCGCCAGCAGCTCAAGGGGCGGACCCAGGGCCAACGTCCTGACTTTC. It encodes CASSSRGGPRANVLTF.

In its sample, this clonotype was seen many times. This chain links TRBV3-1 with TRBJ1-2; perhaps TRBD1 as D (6 bases). Trimming removed 10 bases from V and 7 bases from J, with 31 bases in between. The germline CDR1 and CDR2 sequences are LGHDT and YNNKEL (reference sequence). The CDR3 is made up of 17 amino acids. In nucleotides, the CDR3 is TGTGCCACCCTAAGGGACCACCGGGACACCGGGATAGGTGGCTACACCTTC. It codes for CATLRDHRDTGIGGYTF.

Concerning this clonotype itself: A much more abundant neighbour one base away suggests this may be a read error. The J gene is TRBJ2-6, the V gene TRBV24-1; weak D call: TRBD1 (6 bases). Germline V gives CDR1 KGHDR, CDR2 SFDVKD. Trimming shortened V by 4 bases and J by 0 bases, and 18 bases separated the two germline ends. CDR3 length: 19 residues. The CDR3 is CATSDPPGQRRSGANVLTF. The CDR3 nucleotides read TGTGCCACCAGTGACCCCCCAGGACAGAGGCGCTCTGGGGCCAACGTCCTGACTTTC.

This clonotype appeared many times. The DNA of the CDR3 is TGTGCCAGCAGTGACCGGGACACCACAGATACGCAGTATTTT. Protein product: CASSDRDTTDTQYF. The rearrangement uses TRBV6-2 or TRBV6-3 and TRBJ2-3, with a tentative D call TRBD1 (6 bases). The CDR3 totals 14 residues. Germline CDR1 is MNHEY and CDR2 is SVGEGT. V was cut by 5 bases and J by 2 bases, with 11 bases left in between.

To note about this clonotype: This may arise from a read error, as a much more abundant clone is one base away. The chain uses TRBV6-6 and TRBJ1-1; TRBD1 aligns across 7 bases. Germline V gives CDR1 MNHNY, CDR2 SVGAGI (reference sequence). The CDR3 consists of 13 residues. As DNA, the CDR3 is TGTGCCAGCAGACCGACAGGGAACACTGAAGATTTCTTT. This gives the protein CASRPTGNTEDFF.

This clonotype was seen at least ten times. The chain joins TRBV5-5 to TRBJ1-2, with 7 positions matching TRBD1. There are 15 residues in the CDR3. Looked up from germline, CDR1 is SGHKS and CDR2 is YYEKEE (reference sequence). The J segment lost 8 bases and the V segment lost 5 bases, leaving 15 bases of the junction unmatched. The CDR3 sequence: CASSYTGQVVGGYTF. CDR3 nucleotide sequence: TGTGCCAGCAGTTACACCGGACAGGTAGTGGGAGGCTACACCTTC.

This clonotype was seen ten or more times. The chain recombines TRBV4-1 with TRBJ1-1; 8 bases are shared with TRBD1. The CDR3 has 17 amino acids. From germline, CDR1 is MGHRA and CDR2 YSYEKL. Trimming cost V 2 bases and J 2 bases; bases outside gene matches: 10. CDR3: CASSQPPWTGNNTEAFF. DNA for the CDR3: TGCGCCAGCAGCCAACCGCCCTGGACAGGGAATAACACTGAAGCTTTCTTT.

This clonotype showed up many times. V gene TRBV11-2 combines with J gene TRBJ2-5; D gene ambiguous. This CDR3 region has 12 residues. V lost 4 bases, J lost 7 bases, and 10 bases lay in between. Germline V gene sequence: CDR1 SGHAT, CDR2 FQNNGV. The CDR3 bases are TGTGCCAGCAGCTCCTCATCCTGGACCCAGTACTTC. Residues: CASSSSSWTQYF.

This clonotype was detected ten times or more. The V call is TRBV29-1, the J call TRBJ2-5, with a possible D match to TRBD1 (6 bases). Germline CDR1 SQVTM, CDR2 ANQGSEA. The V end lost 6 bases, the J end lost 2 bases, and 16 bases lay between the germline ends. There are 14 residues in the CDR3. In DNA, the CDR3 is TGCAGCGTAACGCCGGGACAATCACAAGAGACCCAGTACTTC. Encoded protein: CSVTPGQSQETQYF.

The V call is TRBV7-6, the J call TRBJ1-2; D uncertain. This CDR3 has 15 amino acids. V was cut by 1 base and J by 7 bases, with 16 bases left in between. The germline V gene has CDR1 SGHVS and CDR2 FNYEAQ. The CDR3 spells CASSLGTALDGGYTF. In DNA, the CDR3 is TGTGCCAGCAGCTTAGGAACAGCCCTCGACGGTGGCTACACCTTC. The full variable domain, its missing parts supplied by reference TRBV7-6 and TRBJ1-2, is GAGVSQSPRYKVTKRGQDVALRCDPISGHVSLYWYRQALGQGPEFLTYFNYEAQQDKSGLPNDRFSAERPEGSISTLTIQRTEQRDSAMYRCASSLGTALDGGYTFGSGTRLTVV.

This clonotype is medium-sized (0.01 to 0.1%) by share. The rearrangement joins TRBV15 to TRBJ1-4, with 7 bases lining up with TRBD1. V lost 4 bases to trimming and J lost 0 bases; unmatched junction nucleotides: 8. CDR1 and CDR2 from the germline V gene are LNHNV and YYDKDF (reference sequence). The CDR3 is made up of 17 amino acids. CDR3 amino acids: CATSTDRRGTTNEKLFF. The CDR3 nucleotides read TGTGCCACCAGCACGGACAGGAGGGGCACAACTAATGAAAAACTGTTTTTT.

This clonotype was counted ten times or more. V gene TRBV7-2 combines with J gene TRBJ2-1; 8 bases map to TRBD1. Germline CDR1 SGHTA, CDR2 FQGNSA. There are 15 residues in the CDR3. V was clipped by 1 base and J by 3 bases; unmatched bases: 2. In DNA, the CDR3 is TGTGCCAGCAGCTTAGGGACAGGGAGCTACAATGAGCAGTTCTTC. Encoded protein: CASSLGTGSYNEQFF.

In this sample, this clonotype turned up many times. This rearrangement joins TRBV5-1 to TRBJ2-1; D unclear. Trimming stripped 0 bases from V and 3 bases from J, with 1 base between. Germline values: CDR1 SGHRS, CDR2 YFSETQ. The CDR3 runs 12 residues. The CDR3 is CASSLDYNEQFF. CDR3 nucleotides: TGCGCCAGCAGCTTGGACTACAATGAGCAGTTCTTC.

This clonotype was counted a few times. The chain is built from TRBV7-6 and TRBJ2-1; no reliable D call. Germline assignment: CDR1 SGHVS and CDR2 FNYEAQ. This CDR3 region has 14 residues. V was pared by 1 base and J by 6 bases, with 10 bases between. DNA of the CDR3: TGTGCCAGCAGCTTAGGGCCCCCGGTCAATGAGCAGTTCTTC. Its translation is CASSLGPPVNEQFF.

This clonotype was counted at least ten times. The chain has TRBV7-2 and TRBJ2-3; D remains ambiguous. Germline V gene lookup returns CDR1 SGHTA and CDR2 FQGNSA. The ends were cut back, 3 bases at V and 4 bases at J, with 8 bases in the middle. The CDR3 is 13 amino acids. The CDR3 nucleotides read TGTGCCAGCAGCTTCCCCCCCCCAGATACGCAGTATTTT. It codes for CASSFPPPDTQYF.

This clonotype occurred many times. J is TRBJ2-1 and V is TRBV20-1, with TRBD2 matching over 9 bases. V shed 3 bases and J 3 bases; nucleotides not matched to a gene: 6. The germline V gene has CDR1 DFQATT and CDR2 SNEGSKA (reference sequence). CDR3 length: 15 residues. CDR3 sequence: CSARGSGGHYNEQFF. CDR3 bases: TGCAGTGCTAGGGGTAGCGGGGGCCACTACAATGAGCAGTTCTTC.